This T cell receptor (beta chain) was sequenced during a study of response to subunit inactivated influenza vaccine. Overall study findings and caveats: The authors suggested that every seasonal influenza vaccination recruits few new T cells.

This CDR3 is 14 amino acids long. Germline-derived CDR1 and CDR2 are DFQATT and SNEGSKA (reference sequence). The V end was cut by 6 bases, the J end by 4 bases, with 18 bases between. A remark on this clonotype: Antigen: not known.

One entry per CDR3 protein, called by TCRdb with MiXCR from the RT-PCR reads. Here the sample spans approximately 230,000 distinct CDR3 sequences, 10% to 15% being singletons. The chain carries TRBV20-1 and TRBJ1-2, with D possibly matching TRBD1 (5 bases). The specimen was non-naive T cells sorted from PBMCs, collected about 14 days before vaccination. The clonotype comes from a man aged 50-60 years who received an inactivated influenza vaccine. The CDR3 nucleotides are TGCAGTGCCCGGCGGGGGGGAGAAAGCTATGGCTACACCTTC. It is translated as CSARRGGESYGYTF.